The 14 T cell receptor beta chains below come from one sample, sequenced in a study of identical twins (dated by TCRdb to 2016 to 2017). The library was built by means of 5' RACE. These reads were obtained on an Illumina HiSeq 2000. TCRdb reworked the public reads: Q25 trimming with fastp, MiXCR clone assembly, productive beta chains retained. Each CDR3 protein appears once, grouped with its most common genes and DNA. The table for this sample lists 450,000 or so distinct CDR3 sequences; approximately 14% of them were counted only once. The ten largest clones add up to approximately 0.52% of the sample. These sequences were also reported in another study, on yellow fever vaccine responses in identical twins.

The sequencing input was CD4+ T cells sorted from blood. The receptor source for this set is a woman between 18 and 29 years old in good health.

The V and J genes are TRBV20-1 and TRBJ2-3; weak D call: TRBD1 (5 bases). Trimming removed 0 bases from V and 3 bases from J, with 13 bases in between. Germline V gene data show CDR1 as DFQATT and CDR2 as SNEGSKA (reference sequence). CDR3 size: 15 residues. Here the CDR3 DNA reads TGCAGTGCTAGAGAAGGAGCAGGGTTGACAGATACGCAGTATTTT. Residues: CSAREGAGLTDTQYF.

On this clonotype itself: A read error may produce the germline difference seen at one junction end. This rearrangement joins TRBV20-1 to TRBJ1-2; 8 positions agree with TRBD1. Per germline, CDR1 DFQATT and CDR2 SNEGSKA (reference sequence). The CDR3 covers 14 residues. The CDR3 loop reads CSARGQGDNYGYTF. As DNA, the CDR3 is TGCAGTGCGAGAGGACAGGGAGATAACTATGGCTACACCTTC.

The chain recombines TRBV27 with TRBJ2-7; 9 bases are a match to TRBD1. Trimming cost V 5 bases and J 5 bases; bases outside gene matches: 10. The CDR3 has 15 amino acids. Germline V lookup: CDR1 MNHEY, CDR2 SMNVEV (reference sequence). The CDR3 coding sequence is TGTGCCAGCAGTCCCATTCCGCGGACAGGGGACGAGCAGTACTTC. It codes for CASSPIPRTGDEQYF.

This clonotype was detected only a few times. CDR3 residues: CASSYRAGSNSPLHF. CDR3 DNA sequence: TGTGCCAGCAGTTATCGGGCAGGGTCTAATTCACCCCTCCACTTT. This rearrangement joins TRBV2 to TRBJ1-6, with a tentative D call TRBD1 (5 bases). The CDR3 has 15 residues. V was shortened by 5 bases and J by 6 bases, with 14 bases between the two germline ends. Looked up from germline, CDR1 is SNHLY and CDR2 is FYNNEI. Looking up the rest from reference TRBV2 and TRBJ1-6 gives the full variable domain: EPEVTQTPSHQVTQMGQEVILRCVPISNHLYFYWYRQILGQKVEFLVSFYNNEISEKSEIFDDQFSVERPDGSNFTLKIRSTKLEDSAMYFCASSYRAGSNSPLHFGNGTRLTVT.

This clonotype has ten or more counts. V usage is TRBV7-8 and J usage is TRBJ1-2, with TRBD1 identical over 7 bases. Trimming removed 0 bases from V and 8 bases from J; junction bases left unmatched: 12. The CDR3 runs 16 residues. Germline-derived CDR1 and CDR2 are SGHVS and FQNEAQ. The CDR3 reads CASSLARPTGRNGYTF. CDR3 bases: TGTGCCAGCAGCTTAGCGCGTCCGACAGGGAGGAACGGCTACACCTTC.

The gene calls are TRBV2 and TRBJ1-3; 7 bases match TRBD1. This CDR3 has 15 amino acids. J gave up 2 bases and V 6 bases, and 7 bases lay outside the gene matches. The germline V gene encodes CDR1 SNHLY and CDR2 FYNNEI. In nucleotides, the CDR3 is TGTGCCAGCAGGGACAGGCGCAGACCTGGAAACACCATATATTTT. This codes for CASRDRRRPGNTIYF.

This clonotype has a handful of counts. V gene TRBV30 combines with J gene TRBJ2-7; D is ambiguous. The CDR3 spans 11 residues. Germline loops: CDR1 GTSNPN, CDR2 SVGIG (reference sequence). V was shortened by 2 bases and J by 1 base, with 3 bases between the two germline ends. CDR3 nucleotide sequence: TGTGCCTGGAGTTCTTCCTACGAGCAGTACTTC. Translated: CAWSSSYEQYF. The variable domain in full, with the rest retrieved from reference TRBV30 and TRBJ2-7, is SQTIHQWPATLVQPVGSPLSLECTVEGTSNPNLYWYRQAAGRGLQLLFYSVGIGQISSEVPQNLSASRPQDRQFILSSKKLLLSDSGFYLCAWSSSYEQYFGPGTRLTVT.

This clonotype was observed a few times. The gene calls are TRBV25-1 and TRBJ2-7; the D gene is possibly TRBD1 (6 bases). Germline assignment: CDR1 MGHDK and CDR2 SYGVNS. This CDR3 has 14 residues. V lost 4 bases to trimming and J lost 2 bases, with 12 bases between them. CDR3 nucleotide sequence: TGTGCCAGCAGTGCTTTCGGACAGACCTACGAGCAGTACTTC. As protein: CASSAFGQTYEQYF.

V gene TRBV10-3 combines with J gene TRBJ2-7; no reliable D call. Germline assignment: CDR1 ENHRY and CDR2 SYGVKD. This CDR3 is 14 amino acids long. Trimming cost V 2 bases and J 6 bases, with 14 bases left between them. CDR3 DNA sequence: TGTGCCATCAGTGAGGGTTCTCCCTGGGGCGAGCAGTACTTC. It encodes CAISEGSPWGEQYF.

The rearrangement joins TRBV7-6 to TRBJ1-5; 8 positions agree with TRBD1. Unmatched junction bases numbered 8, after V lost 5 bases and J lost 2 bases. The germline V gene has CDR1 SGHVS and CDR2 FNYEAQ. The CDR3 sequence is 16 residues long. For the CDR3, the DNA is TGTGCCAGCAGCCCGCAGACAGGGGCGGGCAATCAGCCCCAGCATTTT. Translating gives CASSPQTGAGNQPQHF.

The chain is built from TRBV27 and TRBJ2-3; D is uncertain. Trimming left V 7 bases short and J 2 bases short, with 13 bases between. Germline V gene sequence: CDR1 MNHEY, CDR2 SMNVEV (reference sequence). CDR3 length: 14 amino acids. In DNA form, the CDR3 reads TGTGCCAGCAAACGCCAGCGCTTCACAGATACGCAGTATTTT. It specifies CASKRQRFTDTQYF.

The chain uses TRBV24-1 and TRBJ2-5, with D uncertain. The CDR3 is 13 amino acids. CDR1 and CDR2 from the germline V gene are KGHDR and SFDVKD. The V and J ends lost 7 bases and 2 bases respectively, with 10 bases between them. In nucleotides, the CDR3 is TGTGCCACCAGGTCCCCAAATCAAGAGACCCAGTACTTC. It encodes CATRSPNQETQYF.

The sample holds many counts of this clonotype. J is TRBJ1-1 and V is TRBV20-1; D gene ambiguous. Germline CDR1 and CDR2: DFQATT and SNEGSKA (reference sequence). Trimming took off 1 base at V and 1 base at J, with 4 bases between the two ends. This CDR3 spans 12 amino acids. The CDR3 protein is CSARGRNTEAFF. As DNA, the CDR3 is TGCAGTGCTAGAGGGAGGAACACTGAAGCTTTCTTT.

V is TRBV7-9 and J is TRBJ2-7, with 10 bases fitting TRBD2. This CDR3 has 17 residues. CDR1 and CDR2 from the germline V gene are SEHNR and FQNEAQ (reference sequence). Trimming took 1 base from V and 3 from J; bases not matched to a gene: 9. CDR3 residues: CASSLGVAGGLFYEQYF. The CDR3 DNA sequence: TGTGCCAGCAGCTTAGGTGTAGCGGGAGGACTCTTCTACGAGCAGTACTTC. Combining the CDR3 with reference TRBV7-9 and TRBJ2-7 gives the whole variable domain DTGVSQNPRHKITKRGQNVTFRCDPISEHNRLYWYRQTLGQGPEFLTYFQNEAQLEKSRLLSDRFSAERPKGSFSTLEIQRTEQGDSAMYLCASSLGVAGGLFYEQYFGPGTRLTVT.